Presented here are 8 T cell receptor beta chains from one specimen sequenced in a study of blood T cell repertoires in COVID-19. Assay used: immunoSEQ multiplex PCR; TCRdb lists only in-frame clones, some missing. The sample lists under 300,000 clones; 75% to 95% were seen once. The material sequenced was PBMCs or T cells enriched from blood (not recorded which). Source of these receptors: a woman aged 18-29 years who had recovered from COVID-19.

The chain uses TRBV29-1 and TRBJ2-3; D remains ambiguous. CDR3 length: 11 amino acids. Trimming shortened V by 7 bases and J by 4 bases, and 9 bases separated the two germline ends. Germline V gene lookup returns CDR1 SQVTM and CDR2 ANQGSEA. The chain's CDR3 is CSGFRADTQYF. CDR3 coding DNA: TGCAGCGGCTTTAGAGCAGATACGCAGTATTTT.

The CDR3 loop reads CSVPPPGQETQYF. In nucleotides, the CDR3 is TGCAGCGTTCCCCCCCCAGGGCAAGAGACCCAGTACTTC. The rearrangement links TRBV29-1 to TRBJ2-5; maybe TRBD1 (5 bases). Trimming took off 5 bases at V and 2 bases at J, with 12 bases between the two ends. The length of the CDR3 is 13 residues. Germline loops: CDR1 SQVTM, CDR2 ANQGSEA.

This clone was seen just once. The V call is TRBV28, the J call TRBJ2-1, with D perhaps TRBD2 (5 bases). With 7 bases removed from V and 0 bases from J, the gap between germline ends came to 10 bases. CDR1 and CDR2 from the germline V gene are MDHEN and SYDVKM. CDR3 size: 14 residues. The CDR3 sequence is CASTRVSSYNEQFF. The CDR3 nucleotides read TGTGCCAGCACGCGGGTGAGCTCCTACAATGAGCAGTTCTTC.

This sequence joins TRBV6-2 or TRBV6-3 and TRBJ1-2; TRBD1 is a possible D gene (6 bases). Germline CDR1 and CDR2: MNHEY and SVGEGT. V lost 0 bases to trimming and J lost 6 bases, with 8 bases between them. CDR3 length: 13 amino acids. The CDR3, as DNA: TGTGCCAGCAGTTACTCGACAGGACATGGCTACACCTTC. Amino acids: CASSYSTGHGYTF.

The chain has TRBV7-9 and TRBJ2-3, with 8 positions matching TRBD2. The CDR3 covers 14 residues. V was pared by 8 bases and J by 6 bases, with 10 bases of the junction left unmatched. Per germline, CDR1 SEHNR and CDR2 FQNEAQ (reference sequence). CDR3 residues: CASGGSGTTDTQYF. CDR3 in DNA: TGTGCCAGCGGGGGTAGCGGGACTACGGATACGCAGTATTTT.

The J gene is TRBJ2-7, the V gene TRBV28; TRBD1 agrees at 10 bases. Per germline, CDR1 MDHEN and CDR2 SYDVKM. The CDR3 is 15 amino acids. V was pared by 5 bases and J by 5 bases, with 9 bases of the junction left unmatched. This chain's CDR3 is CASSLPGQGQNEQYF. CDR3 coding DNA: TGTGCCAGCAGTCTACCGGGACAGGGGCAAAACGAGCAGTACTTC. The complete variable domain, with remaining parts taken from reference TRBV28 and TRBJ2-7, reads DVKVTQSSRYLVKRTGEKVFLECVQDMDHENMFWYRQDPGLGLRLIYFSYDVKMKEKGDIPEGYSVSREKKERFSLILESASTNQTSMYLCASSLPGQGQNEQYFGPGTRLTVT.

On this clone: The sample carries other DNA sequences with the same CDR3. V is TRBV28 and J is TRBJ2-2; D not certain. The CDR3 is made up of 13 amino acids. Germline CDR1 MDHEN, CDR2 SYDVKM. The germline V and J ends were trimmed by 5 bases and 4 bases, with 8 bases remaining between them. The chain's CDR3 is CASSLSGTGELFF. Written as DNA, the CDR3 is TGTGCCAGCAGTCTCTCCGGCACCGGGGAGCTGTTTTTT.

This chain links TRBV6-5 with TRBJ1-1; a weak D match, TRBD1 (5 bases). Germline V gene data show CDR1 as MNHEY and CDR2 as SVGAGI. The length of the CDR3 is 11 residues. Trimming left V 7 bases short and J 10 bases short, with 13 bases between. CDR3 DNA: TGTGCCAGCACCCGCCGGGGGTCAGCTTTCTTT. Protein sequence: CASTRRGSAFF.